Below, one TCR beta chain is given with its context. Its antigen is undetermined. This sample stems from a study of regulatory T cells in long-lasting Graves disease. Study-wide points: The TCR repertoire of persistent Graves' patients was less diverse than that of newly diagnosed ones.

The TCR beta library used iRepertoire HTBI primers with Arm-PCR amplification of CDR3. A single record per CDR3 protein comes from TCRdb applying MiXCR to the multiplex PCR reads. The sample contains 200,000 to 250,000 distinct CDR3 sequences, 20% of which appear only once. Time point reported: newly diagnosed GD, antithyroid drugs for less than 3 months. PBMC RNA was the source of the TCR library. The length of the CDR3 is 14 residues. Trimming took 0 bases from V and 8 from J; bases not matched to a gene: 3. Germline V gene sequence: CDR1 DFQATT, CDR2 SNEGSKA (reference sequence). This TCR derives from a female donor with Graves disease. The input for sequencing was peripheral blood mononuclear cells (PBMCs), taken at new diagnosis, from a patient treated with antithyroid drugs. This chain links TRBV20-1 with TRBJ1-3, with 11 bases lining up with TRBD1. The CDR3 sequence: CSAREGQGADTIYF. The CDR3 nucleotides read TGCAGTGCTAGAGAAGGACAGGGGGCGGACACCATATATTTT.